This is a list of T cell receptor beta chains from one sample in a study of beta chain features in type 1 diabetes. The assay was immunoSEQ multiplex PCR, and TCRdb's table has in-frame clones only and misses some. The repertoire holds 40,000 to 45,000 clones, with around 50% as singletons. Sequencing was performed on Tregs from blood. The source of these receptors is a woman between 18 and 30 years old in good health. The CDR3 runs from the conserved cysteine through the conserved F or W. The D gene is left open where the match is weak. Clone size is given for some rows only: seen once, a few or many times, or a class if the clone is expanded.

len	abundance	v_gene	j_gene	d_gene	CDR3aa	CDR3nt
16	few	TRBV28	TRBJ2-7	.	CASSFHSPGTRYEQYF	TGTGCCAGCAGTTTCCATAGTCCCGGGACTCGCTACGAGCAGTACTTC
15	.	TRBV29-1	TRBJ2-1	TRBD2	CSVEGLAGGYNEQFF	TGCAGCGTCGAGGGGTTAGCGGGAGGCTACAATGAGCAGTTCTTC
15	.	TRBV15	TRBJ2-7	.	CATSRDVTETYEQYF	TGTGCCACCAGCAGAGATGTCACAGAAACCTACGAGCAGTACTTC
16	few	TRBV7-2	TRBJ2-3	TRBD1	CASSFVRGRGTDTQYF	TGTGCCAGCAGCTTTGTCAGGGGGCGGGGCACAGATACGCAGTATTTT
12	.	TRBV14	TRBJ1-2	.	CASSQRGYGYTF	TGTGCCAGCAGCCAGAGAGGGTATGGCTACACCTTC
13	.	TRBV10-3	TRBJ1-2	TRBD1	CAISGTGDYGYTF	TGTGCCATCAGCGGGACAGGGGACTATGGCTACACCTTC
15	.	TRBV7-9	TRBJ2-3	TRBD2	CASSQRTSGKDTQYF	TGTGCCAGCAGCCAACGGACTAGCGGGAAAGATACGCAGTATTTT
16	.	TRBV27	TRBJ1-2	TRBD1	CASSLRTGSMSYGYTF	TGTGCCAGCAGCCTAAGGACAGGGAGTATGAGCTATGGCTACACCTTC
14	.	TRBV6-5	TRBJ1-5	.	CASSPQDLHQPQHF	TGTGCCAGCAGCCCCCAGGATTTGCATCAGCCCCAGCATTTT
14	few	TRBV5-6	TRBJ1-1	.	CASSARDSGTEAFF	TGTGCCAGCAGCGCGCGGGATTCTGGAACTGAAGCTTTCTTT